This TCR beta chain was obtained from a study of T cell responses to AZD1222 COVID-19 vaccine. Clones were read by immunoSEQ multiplex PCR, and TCRdb kept only the in-frame ones, dropping some. Of 120,000 to 150,000 clones listed, 75% to 95% are singletons. Details on this clone: Its matching antigen is unknown.

Findings and caveats of the study: Spike-specific TCRs gained breadth and depth after people received two AZD1222 doses.

Trimming removed 3 bases at V and 6 bases at J, with 8 bases between. CDR3 length: 12 residues. Germline-derived CDR1 and CDR2 are LGHDT and YNNKEL (reference sequence). The material was peripheral blood, obtained on day 0 of AZD1222 vaccination. This clonotype originated in an adult in good health. The chain combines TRBV3-1 (or the pseudogene TRBV3-2) with TRBJ1-2; TRBD1 might be the D (5 bases). The CDR3 DNA reads TGTGCCAGCAGCCAGGGGACCCATGGCTACACCTTC. Translation: CASSQGTHGYTF.